The 14 T cell receptor beta chains below come from one sample, sequenced in a study of cytomegalovirus exposure and HLA in healthy donors. The PCR contained 60 Vbeta and 13 Jbeta primers. Generated by immunoSEQ multiplex PCR, the TCRdb table keeps only in-frame clones and is missing some. Among roughly 140,000 clones, approximately 80% were seen once, and the ten largest hold around 3.7%. The specimen sequenced was PBMCs. Receptors were obtained from a man between 18 and 35 years old in good health and CMV-seronegative.

This clone was recorded a few times. This chain links TRBV7-3 with TRBJ2-3, with TRBD2 matching over 8 bases. Germline trimming cut 3 bases from V and 0 bases from J; bases unmatched to any gene: 8. Germline assignment: CDR1 SGHTA and CDR2 FQGTGA. The CDR3 totals 17 residues. The CDR3 protein is CASSFYPAGASTDTQYF. CDR3 nucleotides: TGTGCCAGCAGCTTTTATCCAGCGGGGGCGAGCACAGATACGCAGTATTTT.

As to this clone: The conserved phenylalanine or tryptophan normally closing the CDR3 is absent here, so this likely arose from a read error. The rearrangement uses TRBV5-1 and TRBJ1-2, with a weak D call TRBD1 (6 bases). The CDR3 has 13 residues. Germline V gene sequence: CDR1 SGHRS, CDR2 YFSETQ. V gave up 2 bases and J gave up 6 bases, with 11 bases separating them. In DNA, the CDR3 is TGCGCCAGCAGCTTTCGACAGGACGATGGCTACACCCTC. Its protein product is CASSFRQDDGYTL.

This clone was seen a handful of times. The chain combines TRBV5-8 with TRBJ1-1; 11 bases match TRBD1. Germline V gene lookup returns CDR1 SGHTS and CDR2 YDEGEE. The V segment lost 4 bases and the J segment 1 base; nucleotides outside the gene matches: 9. CDR3 length: 17 amino acids. The CDR3 DNA reads TGTGCCAGCAGCCCCTGGGGGACAGGGGGGAAGAACACTGAAGCTTTCTTT. Its translation: CASSPWGTGGKNTEAFF. Filled out from reference TRBV5-8 and TRBJ1-1, the complete variable domain reads EAGVTQSPTHLIKTRGQQATLRCSPISGHTSVYWYQQALGLGLQFLLWYDEGEERNRGNFPPRFSGRQFPNYSSELNVNALELEDSALYLCASSPWGTGGKNTEAFFGQGTRLTVV.

The V and J genes are TRBV21-1 and TRBJ2-5; the table's D call, TRBD1, was not checked against the DNA. TRBV21-1 is recorded as a pseudogene. This CDR3 contains 14 residues. CDR3 amino acids: CASTVDRGQETQYF. As DNA, the CDR3 is TGTGCCAGCACTGTCGACAGGGGTCAAGAGACCCAGTACTTC.

This chain connects TRBV18 to TRBJ1-4; the match to TRBD1 covers 8 bases. Germline CDR1 and CDR2: KGHSH and LQKENI. The CDR3 length is 15 residues. J lost 8 bases, V lost 5 bases, and 10 bases had no gene match. CDR3 in amino acids: CASSTLRQGKEKLFF. CDR3 nucleotides: TGTGCCAGCTCAACTCTTAGACAGGGGAAGGAAAAACTGTTTTTT. The full variable domain, rest sourced from reference TRBV18 and TRBJ1-4, is NAGVMQNPRHLVRRRGQEARLRCSPMKGHSHVYWYRQLPEEGLKFMVYLQKENIIDESGMPKERFSAEFPKEGPSILRIQQVVRGDSAAYFCASSTLRQGKEKLFFGSGTQLSVL.

This clone was observed a handful of times. The rearrangement uses TRBV5-5 and TRBJ2-2; TRBD2 matches at 11 bases. The length of the CDR3 is 15 residues. V was pared by 2 bases and J by 5 bases, with 2 bases of the junction left unmatched. Germline V gene sequence: CDR1 SGHKS, CDR2 YYEKEE (reference sequence). The CDR3 here is CASSFLAGGTGELFF. Here the CDR3 DNA reads TGTGCCAGCAGCTTCCTAGCGGGAGGAACCGGGGAGCTGTTTTTT. The full variable domain, rest sourced from reference TRBV5-5 and TRBJ2-2, is DAGVTQSPTHLIKTRGQQVTLRCSPISGHKSVSWYQQVLGQGPQFIFQYYEKEERGRGNFPDRFSARQFPNYSSELNVNALLLGDSALYLCASSFLAGGTGELFFGEGSRLTVL.

This chain joins TRBV11-3 and TRBJ2-3; the match to TRBD2 covers 14 bases. Germline V gives CDR1 SGHNT, CDR2 YENEEA. This CDR3 has 17 residues. V lost 4 bases to trimming and J lost 6 bases; unmatched junction nucleotides: 9. This CDR3 is CASSSRTSGGQADTQYF. The CDR3 coding sequence is TGTGCCAGCAGCTCTCGGACTAGCGGGGGGCAGGCGGATACGCAGTATTTT.

This sequence joins TRBV5-8 and TRBJ1-2; 10 bases match TRBD1. The trim removed 4 bases at V and 5 bases at J, leaving 5 bases unmatched. The CDR3 has 14 residues. Germline V CDR1 and CDR2: SGHTS, YDEGEE. CDR3 sequence reads: CASSPRDRGYGYTF. DNA for the CDR3: TGTGCCAGCAGCCCCCGGGACAGGGGATATGGCTACACCTTC.

This clone was seen only once. This chain joins TRBV29-1 and TRBJ2-7, with D perhaps matching TRBD2 (6 bases). Trimming shortened V by 4 bases and J by 6 bases, and 19 bases separated the two germline ends. CDR3 size: 14 residues. Germline values: CDR1 SQVTM, CDR2 ANQGSEA. The CDR3 is CSVARVLTEGEQYF. The CDR3 DNA reads TGCAGCGTTGCTCGAGTCCTGACGGAGGGCGAGCAGTACTTC.

The chain has TRBV7-3 and TRBJ1-2; 9 bases fit TRBD1. The V gene's germline CDR1 is SGHTA and CDR2 FQGTGA. Germline trimming cut 5 bases from V and 4 bases from J; bases unmatched to any gene: 8. This CDR3 spans 15 amino acids. CDR3 coding DNA: TGTGCCAGCAGCCCCCTCGGACAGGGGAGCTATGGCTACACCTTC. Residues: CASSPLGQGSYGYTF.

The rearrangement uses TRBV19 and TRBJ2-3; 7 nucleotides match TRBD2. CDR1 and CDR2 from the germline V gene are LNHDA and SQIVND (reference sequence). With V trimmed by 0 bases and J by 0 bases, 3 bases remained unmatched. The CDR3 is made up of 16 amino acids. In DNA form, the CDR3 reads TGTGCCAGTAGTATAGATGCGGGAGAAAGCACAGATACGCAGTATTTT. Translating gives CASSIDAGESTDTQYF.

The chain combines TRBV27 with TRBJ2-2; TRBD2 is a possible D gene (6 bases). The CDR3 has 17 amino acids. Trimming took 6 bases from V and 0 from J, leaving 17 bases between them. Germline V gives CDR1 MNHEY, CDR2 SMNVEV (reference sequence). CDR3 sequence: CASRPGRGQTNTGELFF. The DNA of the CDR3 is TGTGCCAGCAGGCCCGGGAGAGGGCAGACGAACACCGGGGAGCTGTTTTTT.

The chain links TRBV2 to TRBJ1-3; weak D call: TRBD1 (5 bases). Germline CDR1 reads SNHLY; CDR2 reads FYNNEI. V was clipped by 6 bases and J by 0 bases, with 12 bases between them. This CDR3 contains 15 residues. As DNA, the CDR3 is TGTGCCAGCAGGGATGACAGAAGCTCTGGAAACACCATATATTTT. It translates to CASRDDRSSGNTIYF. Filled out from reference TRBV2 and TRBJ1-3, the complete variable domain reads EPEVTQTPSHQVTQMGQEVILRCVPISNHLYFYWYRQILGQKVEFLVSFYNNEISEKSEIFDDQFSVERPDGSNFTLKIRSTKLEDSAMYFCASRDDRSSGNTIYFGEGSWLTVV.

The chain links TRBV6-5 to TRBJ2-2; TRBD2 matches 7 bases. This CDR3 region has 13 residues. Per germline, CDR1 MNHEY and CDR2 SVGAGI. V lost 5 bases to trimming and J lost 5 bases; unmatched junction nucleotides: 2. This chain's CDR3 is CASSEGGTGELFF. The CDR3 DNA reads TGTGCCAGCAGTGAGGGAGGGACCGGGGAGCTGTTTTTT.